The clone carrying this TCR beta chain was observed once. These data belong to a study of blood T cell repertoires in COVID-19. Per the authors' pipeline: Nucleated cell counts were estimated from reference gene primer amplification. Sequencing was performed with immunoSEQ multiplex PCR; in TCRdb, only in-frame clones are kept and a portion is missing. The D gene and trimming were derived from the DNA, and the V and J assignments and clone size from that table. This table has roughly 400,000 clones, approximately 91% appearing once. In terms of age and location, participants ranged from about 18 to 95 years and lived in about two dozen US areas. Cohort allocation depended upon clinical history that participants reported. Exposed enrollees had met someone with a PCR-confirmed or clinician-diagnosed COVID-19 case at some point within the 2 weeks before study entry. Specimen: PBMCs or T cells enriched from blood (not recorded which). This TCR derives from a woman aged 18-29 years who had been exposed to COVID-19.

The CDR3 sequence: CASMRSGTKESGELFF. The CDR3 DNA is TGTGCCAGTATGCGGTCTGGGACTAAGGAGAGCGGGGAGCTGTTTTTT. The chain carries TRBV19 and TRBJ2-2, with 7 bases that match TRBD2. The CDR3 runs 16 residues. Per the germline V gene, CDR1 is LNHDA and CDR2 is SQIVND (reference sequence). J gave up 7 bases and V 7 bases, and 15 bases lay outside the gene matches. Using reference TRBV19 and TRBJ2-2 for the parts outside the CDR3, the full variable domain is DGGITQSPKYLFRKEGQNVTLSCEQNLNHDAMYWYRQDPGQGLRLIYYSQIVNDFQKGDIAEGYSVSREKKESFPLTVTSAQKNPTAFYLCASMRSGTKESGELFFGEGSRLTVL.